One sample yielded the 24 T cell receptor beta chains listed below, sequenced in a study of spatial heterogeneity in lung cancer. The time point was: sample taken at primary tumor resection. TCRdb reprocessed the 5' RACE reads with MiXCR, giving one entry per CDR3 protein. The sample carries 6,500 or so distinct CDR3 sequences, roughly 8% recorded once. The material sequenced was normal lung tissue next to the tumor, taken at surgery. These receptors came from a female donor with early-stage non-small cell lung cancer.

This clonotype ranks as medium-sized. The CDR3 DNA follows: TGTGCCAGCAGCTTAGTTGGGAACACTGAAGCTTTCTTT. Amino acids: CASSLVGNTEAFF. The V gene is TRBV7-9, the J gene TRBJ1-1; no firm D call. This CDR3 has 13 residues. Germline V CDR1 and CDR2: SEHNR, FQNEAQ (reference sequence). Between the trimmed V and J ends, which lost 1 base and 1 base, there was a span of 4 bases.

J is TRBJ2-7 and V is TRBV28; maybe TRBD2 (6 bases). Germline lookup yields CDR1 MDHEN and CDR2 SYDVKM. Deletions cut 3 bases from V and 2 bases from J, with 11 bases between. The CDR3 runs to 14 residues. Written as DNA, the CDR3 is TGTGCCAGCAGTTTTCGGGGGAAGCCCTACGAGCAGTACTTC. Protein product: CASSFRGKPYEQYF.

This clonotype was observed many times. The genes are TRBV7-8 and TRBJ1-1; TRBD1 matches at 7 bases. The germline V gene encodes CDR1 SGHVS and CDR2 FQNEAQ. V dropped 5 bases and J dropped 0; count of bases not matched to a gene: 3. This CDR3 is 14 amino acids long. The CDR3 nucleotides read TGTGCCAGCAGCCTGACAGGGATGAACACTGAAGCTTTCTTT. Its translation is CASSLTGMNTEAFF. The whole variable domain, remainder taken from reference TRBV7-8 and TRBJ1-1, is GAGVSQSPRYKVAKRGQDVALRCDPISGHVSLFWYQQALGQGPEFLTYFQNEAQLDKSGLPSDRFFAERPEGSVSTLKIQRTQQEDSAVYLCASSLTGMNTEAFFGQGTRLTVV.

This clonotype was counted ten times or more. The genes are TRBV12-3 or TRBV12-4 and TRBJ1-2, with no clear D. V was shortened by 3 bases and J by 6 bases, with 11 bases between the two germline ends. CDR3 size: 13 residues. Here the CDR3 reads CASSLNNRDGYTF. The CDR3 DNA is TGTGCCAGCAGTTTGAATAATAGGGATGGCTACACCTTC.

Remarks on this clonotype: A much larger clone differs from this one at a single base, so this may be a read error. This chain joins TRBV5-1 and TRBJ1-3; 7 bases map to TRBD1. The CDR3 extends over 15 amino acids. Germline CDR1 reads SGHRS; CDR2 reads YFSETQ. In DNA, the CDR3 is TGCTCCAGCAGCCCCGGTCCCCAGGGGGAAGACACCATATATTTT. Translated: CSSSPGPQGEDTIYF.

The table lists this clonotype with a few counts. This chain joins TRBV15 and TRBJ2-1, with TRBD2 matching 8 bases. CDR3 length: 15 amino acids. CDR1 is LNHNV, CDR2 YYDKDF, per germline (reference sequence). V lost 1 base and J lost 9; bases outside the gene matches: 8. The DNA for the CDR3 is TGTGCCACCAGCAGAGGGGGCGGGGGGCCCCTTGAGCAGTTCTTC. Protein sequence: CATSRGGGGPLEQFF. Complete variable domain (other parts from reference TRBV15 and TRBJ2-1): DAMVIQNPRYQVTQFGKPVTLSCSQTLNHNVMYWYQQKSSQAPKLLFHYYDKDFNNEADTPDNFQSRRPNTSFCFLDIRSPGLGDTAMYLCATSRGGGGPLEQFFGPGTRLTVL.

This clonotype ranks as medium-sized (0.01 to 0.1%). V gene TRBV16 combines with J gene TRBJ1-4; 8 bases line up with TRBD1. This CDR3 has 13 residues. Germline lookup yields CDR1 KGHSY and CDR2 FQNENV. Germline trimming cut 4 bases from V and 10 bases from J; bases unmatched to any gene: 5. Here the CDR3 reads CASSPTGDGKLFF. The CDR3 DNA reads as TGTGCCAGCAGCCCGACAGGGGATGGAAAACTGTTTTTT. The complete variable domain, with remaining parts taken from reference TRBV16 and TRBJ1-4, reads GEEVAQTPKHLVRGEGQKAKLYCAPIKGHSYVFWYQQVLKNEFKFLISFQNENVFDETGMPKERFSAKCLPNSPCSLEIQATKLEDSAVYFCASSPTGDGKLFFGSGTQLSVL.

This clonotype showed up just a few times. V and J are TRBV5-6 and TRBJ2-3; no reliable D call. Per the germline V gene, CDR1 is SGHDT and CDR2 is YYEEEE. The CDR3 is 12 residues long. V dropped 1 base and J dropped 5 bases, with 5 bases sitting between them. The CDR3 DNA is TGTGCCAGCAGCTTGTTTGGAGATACGCAGTATTTT. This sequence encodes CASSLFGDTQYF.

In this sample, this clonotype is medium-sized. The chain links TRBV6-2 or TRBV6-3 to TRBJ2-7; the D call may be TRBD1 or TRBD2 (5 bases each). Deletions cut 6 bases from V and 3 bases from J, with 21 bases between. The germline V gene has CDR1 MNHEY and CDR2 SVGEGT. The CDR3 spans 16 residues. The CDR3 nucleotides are TGTGCCAGCAGCGACGGATCAGGGACGCAGGTCTACGAGCAGTACTTC. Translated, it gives CASSDGSGTQVYEQYF.

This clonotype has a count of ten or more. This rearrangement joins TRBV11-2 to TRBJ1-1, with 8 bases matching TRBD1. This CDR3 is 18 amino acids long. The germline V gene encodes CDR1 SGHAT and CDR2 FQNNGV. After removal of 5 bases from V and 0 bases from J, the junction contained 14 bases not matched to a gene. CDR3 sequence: CASSPYPLGQGMNTEAFF. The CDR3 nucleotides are TGTGCCAGCAGCCCCTACCCCCTTGGACAGGGCATGAACACTGAAGCTTTCTTT.

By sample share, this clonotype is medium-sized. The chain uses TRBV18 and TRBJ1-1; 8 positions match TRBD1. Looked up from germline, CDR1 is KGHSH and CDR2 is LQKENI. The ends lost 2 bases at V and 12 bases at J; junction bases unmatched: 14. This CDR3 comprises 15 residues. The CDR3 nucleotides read TGTGCCAGCTCACCAATCAATCAGGGGGCGATCTTACCTTTCTTT. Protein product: CASSPINQGAILPFF.

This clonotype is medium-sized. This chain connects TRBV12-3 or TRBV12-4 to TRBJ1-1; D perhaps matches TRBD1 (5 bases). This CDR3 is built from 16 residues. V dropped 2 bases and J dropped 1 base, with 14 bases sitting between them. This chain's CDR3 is CASSLQLRGTNTEAFF. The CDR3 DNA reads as TGTGCCAGCAGTTTACAACTTCGGGGGACGAACACTGAAGCTTTCTTT.

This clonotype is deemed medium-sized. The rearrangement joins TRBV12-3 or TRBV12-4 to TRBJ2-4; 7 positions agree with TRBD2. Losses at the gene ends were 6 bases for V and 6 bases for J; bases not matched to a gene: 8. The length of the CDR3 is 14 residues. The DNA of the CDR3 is TGTGCCAGCAGGCCTGGACTAGAGGGAAACATTCAGTACTTC. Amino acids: CASRPGLEGNIQYF.

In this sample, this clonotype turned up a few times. CDR3 amino acids: CASSQGDSYNEQFF. The CDR3 DNA follows: TGTGCCAGCAGCCAAGGAGACTCCTACAATGAGCAGTTCTTC. The chain links TRBV16 to TRBJ2-1; D call uncertain. This CDR3 region has 14 residues. In germline, CDR1 is KGHSY, CDR2 FQNENV. Trimming took 2 bases from V and 0 from J, leaving 5 bases between them.

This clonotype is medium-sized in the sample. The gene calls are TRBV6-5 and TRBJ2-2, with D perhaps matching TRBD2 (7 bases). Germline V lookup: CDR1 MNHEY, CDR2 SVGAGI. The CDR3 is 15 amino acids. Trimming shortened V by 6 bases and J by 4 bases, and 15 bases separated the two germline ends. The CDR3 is CASSPSGGATGELFF. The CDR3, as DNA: TGTGCCAGCAGCCCAAGTGGGGGGGCCACCGGGGAGCTGTTTTTT.

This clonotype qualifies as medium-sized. CDR3 amino acids: CASSGDPNSYEQYF. DNA of the CDR3: TGTGCCAGCAGTGGGGACCCTAACTCCTACGAGCAGTACTTC. The chain joins TRBV25-1 to TRBJ2-7; TRBD1 or TRBD2 may be the D gene (5 bases each). The germline V gene has CDR1 MGHDK and CDR2 SYGVNS. Trimming took off 4 bases at V and 0 bases at J, with 10 bases between the two ends. This CDR3 has 14 residues.

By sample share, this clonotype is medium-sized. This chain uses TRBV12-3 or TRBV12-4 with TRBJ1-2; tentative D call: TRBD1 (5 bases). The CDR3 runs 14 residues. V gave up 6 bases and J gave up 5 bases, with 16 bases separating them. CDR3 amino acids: CASSQHGAGYGYTF. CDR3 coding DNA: TGTGCCAGCAGCCAACACGGGGCTGGGTATGGCTACACCTTC.

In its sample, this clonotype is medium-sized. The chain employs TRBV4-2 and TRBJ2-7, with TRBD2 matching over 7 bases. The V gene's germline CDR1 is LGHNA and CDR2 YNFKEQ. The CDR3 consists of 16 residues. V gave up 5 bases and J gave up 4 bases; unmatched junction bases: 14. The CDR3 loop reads CASSSGIGGGMYEQYF. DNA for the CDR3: TGTGCCAGCAGCTCCGGAATTGGCGGGGGAATGTACGAGCAGTACTTC.

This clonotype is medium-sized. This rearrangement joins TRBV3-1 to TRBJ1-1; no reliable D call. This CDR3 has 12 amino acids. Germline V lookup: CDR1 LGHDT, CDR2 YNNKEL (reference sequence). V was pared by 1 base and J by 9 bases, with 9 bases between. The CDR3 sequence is CASSQGHRKAFF. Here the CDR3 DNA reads TGTGCCAGCAGCCAAGGTCACCGAAAAGCTTTCTTT.

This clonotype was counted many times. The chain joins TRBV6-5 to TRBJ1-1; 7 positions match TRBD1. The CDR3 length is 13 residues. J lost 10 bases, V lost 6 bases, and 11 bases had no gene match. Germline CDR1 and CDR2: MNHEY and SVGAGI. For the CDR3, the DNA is TGTGCCAGCAGCCAGACAGGGAGGAGGGTAGCTTTCTTT. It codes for CASSQTGRRVAFF.

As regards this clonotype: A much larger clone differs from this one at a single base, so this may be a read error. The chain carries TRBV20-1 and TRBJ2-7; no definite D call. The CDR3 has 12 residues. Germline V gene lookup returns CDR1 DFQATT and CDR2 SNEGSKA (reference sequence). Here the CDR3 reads CSPRDPLSGQYF. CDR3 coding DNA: TGCAGTCCTAGAGATCCCCTATCCGGGCAGTACTTC.

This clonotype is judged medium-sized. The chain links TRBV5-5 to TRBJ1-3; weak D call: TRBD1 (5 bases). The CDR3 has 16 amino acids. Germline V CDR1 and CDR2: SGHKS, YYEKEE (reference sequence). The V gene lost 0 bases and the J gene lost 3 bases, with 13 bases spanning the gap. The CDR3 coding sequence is TGTGCCAGCAGCTTGGAAGCCAGGGTAATTGGAAACACCATATATTTT. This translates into CASSLEARVIGNTIYF.

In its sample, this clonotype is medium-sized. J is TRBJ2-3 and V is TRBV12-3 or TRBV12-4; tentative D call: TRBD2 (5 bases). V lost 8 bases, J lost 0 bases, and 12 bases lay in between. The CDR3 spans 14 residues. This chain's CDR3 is CASRGMASTDTQYF. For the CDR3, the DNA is TGTGCCAGCCGGGGAATGGCTAGCACAGATACGCAGTATTTT.

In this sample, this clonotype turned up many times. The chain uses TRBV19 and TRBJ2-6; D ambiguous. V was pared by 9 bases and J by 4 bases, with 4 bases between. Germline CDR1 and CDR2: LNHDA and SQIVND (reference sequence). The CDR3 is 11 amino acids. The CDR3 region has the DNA TGTGCCAGCGGGGGGGCCAACGTCCTGACTTTC. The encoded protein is CASGGANVLTF. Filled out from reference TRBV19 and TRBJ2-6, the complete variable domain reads DGGITQSPKYLFRKEGQNVTLSCEQNLNHDAMYWYRQDPGQGLRLIYYSQIVNDFQKGDIAEGYSVSREKKESFPLTVTSAQKNPTAFYLCASGGANVLTFGAGSRLTVL.